The 5 T cell receptor beta chains in this list originate from one sample, sequenced in a study of molecular identifiers for immune sequencing clone quantification. TCRdb reprocessed the PCR reads with MiXCR, giving one entry per CDR3 protein. The sample lists about 640,000 distinct CDR3 sequences, 15% to 20% seen once, with roughly 0.85% in the top ten. Specimen: naive CD8+ T cells from blood, with Jurkat cell RNA spiked in. Subset given: FACS-sorted CD8+CD4-CCR7+CD45RA+ naive T cells. Every receptor here comes from a human donor in good health. Some libraries in this study had Jurkat cell RNA spiked in.

This clonotype was counted at least ten times. The rearrangement joins TRBV7-7 to TRBJ2-5, with 7 bases identical to TRBD2. CDR1 SSHAT and CDR2 FNYEAQ come from the germline V gene (reference sequence). The CDR3 extends over 14 amino acids. Trimming removed 5 bases from V and 1 base from J; junction bases left unmatched: 4. CDR3 residues: CASSPAGLQETQYF. CDR3 DNA: TGTGCCAGCAGCCCAGCGGGGCTCCAAGAGACCCAGTACTTC. Full variable domain (missing parts from reference TRBV7-7 and TRBJ2-5): GAGVSQSPRYKVTKRGQDVTLRCDPISSHATLYWYQQALGQGPEFLTYFNYEAQPDKSGLPSDRFSAERPEGSISTLTIQRTEQRDSAMYRCASSPAGLQETQYFGPGTRLLVL.

The chain couples TRBV19 to TRBJ2-1, with TRBD2 matching 7 bases. This CDR3 is 15 amino acids long. With V trimmed by 1 base and J by 9 bases, 9 bases remained unmatched. Germline lookup yields CDR1 LNHDA and CDR2 SQIVND (reference sequence). In DNA form, the CDR3 reads TGTGCCAGTAGTATAGCTTCGCGGGGGAAAGGTGAGCAGTTCTTC. It specifies CASSIASRGKGEQFF.

At least ten counts were recorded for this clonotype. This sequence joins TRBV29-1 and TRBJ2-3, with D hard to call. CDR1 and CDR2 from the germline V gene are SQVTM and ANQGSEA. The CDR3 is 15 residues long. Trimming took off 1 base at V and 4 bases at J, with 15 bases between the two ends. CDR3 sequence: CSVEVGHETPDTQYF. As DNA, the CDR3 is TGCAGCGTTGAAGTCGGGCACGAAACCCCAGATACGCAGTATTTT.

Note on this clonotype: This may arise from a read error, as a much more abundant clone is one base away. The chain carries TRBV27 and TRBJ2-5; D is perhaps TRBD1 or TRBD2 (6 bases each). CDR3 length: 17 residues. Germline assignment: CDR1 MNHEY and CDR2 SMNVEV (reference sequence). V was cut by 6 bases and J by 0 bases, with 20 bases left in between. The CDR3 sequence is CASRPLDGGEYQETQYF. CDR3 DNA sequence: TGTGCCAGCAGACCCTTGGACGGGGGCGAGTACCAAGAGACCCAGTACTTC.

This clonotype has only a few counts. The V call is TRBV4-1, the J call TRBJ2-7; D may be TRBD1 (6 bases). The CDR3 loop spans 14 amino acids. V was clipped by 3 bases and J by 4 bases, with 13 bases between them. Germline V lookup: CDR1 MGHRA, CDR2 YSYEKL. CDR3 DNA sequence: TGCGCCAGCAGCCAGGGGGCCGTACCGTACGAGCAGTACTTC. Translated: CASSQGAVPYEQYF.